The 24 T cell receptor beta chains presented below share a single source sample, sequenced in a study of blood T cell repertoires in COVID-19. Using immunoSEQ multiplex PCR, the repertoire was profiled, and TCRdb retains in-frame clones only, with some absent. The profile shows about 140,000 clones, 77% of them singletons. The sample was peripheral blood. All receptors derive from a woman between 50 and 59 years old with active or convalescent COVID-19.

The CDR3 reads CASSQSPGDIQYF. The CDR3 DNA is TGTGCCAGCAGCCAAAGCCCGGGGGACATTCAGTACTTC. The chain carries TRBV3-1 (or the pseudogene TRBV3-2) and TRBJ2-4; a possible D gene is TRBD2 (6 bases). CDR1 is LGHDT and CDR2 is YNNKEL in the germline V gene (reference sequence). Trimming took off 2 bases at V and 8 bases at J, with 10 bases between the two ends. The CDR3 extends over 13 amino acids.

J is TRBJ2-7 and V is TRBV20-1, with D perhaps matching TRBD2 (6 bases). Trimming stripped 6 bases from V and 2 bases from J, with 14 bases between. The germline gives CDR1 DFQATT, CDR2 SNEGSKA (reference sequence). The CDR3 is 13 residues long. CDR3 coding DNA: TGCAGTGCGAGTCCGACTAGACCCTACGAGCAGTACTTC. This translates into CSASPTRPYEQYF.

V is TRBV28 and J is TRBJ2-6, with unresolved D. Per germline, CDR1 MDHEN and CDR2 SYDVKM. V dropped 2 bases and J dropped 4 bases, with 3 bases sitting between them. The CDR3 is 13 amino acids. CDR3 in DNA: TGTGCCAGCAGTTTAGCGGGGGCCAACGTCCTGACTTTC. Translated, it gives CASSLAGANVLTF.

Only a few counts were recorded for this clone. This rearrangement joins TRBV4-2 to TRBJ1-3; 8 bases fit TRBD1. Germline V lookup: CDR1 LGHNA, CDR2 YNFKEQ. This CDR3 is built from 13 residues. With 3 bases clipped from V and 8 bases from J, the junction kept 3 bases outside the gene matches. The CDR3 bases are TGTGCCAGCAGCCAGACAGGGGTAGACACCATATATTTT. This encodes CASSQTGVDTIYF.

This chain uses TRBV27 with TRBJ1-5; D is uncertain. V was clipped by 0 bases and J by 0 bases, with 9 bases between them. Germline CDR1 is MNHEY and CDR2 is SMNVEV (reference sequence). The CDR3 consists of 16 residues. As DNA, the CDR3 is TGTGCCAGCAGTTTATCGTCCGTTTATAGCAATCAGCCCCAGCATTTT. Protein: CASSLSSVYSNQPQHF.

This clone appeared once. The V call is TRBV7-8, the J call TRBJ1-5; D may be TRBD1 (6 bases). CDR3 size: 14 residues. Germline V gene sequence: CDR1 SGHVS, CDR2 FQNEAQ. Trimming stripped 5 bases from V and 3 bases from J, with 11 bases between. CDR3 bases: TGTGCCAGCAGCCAAGACAGGATCAATCAGCCCCAGCATTTT. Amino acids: CASSQDRINQPQHF.

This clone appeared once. DNA of the CDR3: TGTGCCAGCAGCTTAAACAGGGCAGAGACCCAGTACTTC. Its translation is CASSLNRAETQYF. This chain uses TRBV7-3 with TRBJ2-5; possible D gene TRBD1, 6 bases. The CDR3 runs 13 residues. Per germline, CDR1 SGHTA and CDR2 FQGTGA. Trimming stripped 1 base from V and 4 bases from J, with 7 bases between.

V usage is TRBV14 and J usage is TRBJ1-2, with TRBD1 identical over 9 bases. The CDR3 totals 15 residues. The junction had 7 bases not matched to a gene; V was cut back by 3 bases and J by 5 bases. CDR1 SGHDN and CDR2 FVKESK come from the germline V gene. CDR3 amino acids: CASSQAGTGPYGYTF. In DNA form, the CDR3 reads TGTGCCAGCAGCCAGGCCGGGACAGGGCCTTATGGCTACACCTTC.

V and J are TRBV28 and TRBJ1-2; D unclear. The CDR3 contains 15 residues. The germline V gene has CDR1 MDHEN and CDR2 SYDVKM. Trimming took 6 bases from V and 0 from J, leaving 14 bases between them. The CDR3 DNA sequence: TGTGCCAGCAGCCTTCACGGGTTAGCTAACTATGGCTACACCTTC. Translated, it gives CASSLHGLANYGYTF.

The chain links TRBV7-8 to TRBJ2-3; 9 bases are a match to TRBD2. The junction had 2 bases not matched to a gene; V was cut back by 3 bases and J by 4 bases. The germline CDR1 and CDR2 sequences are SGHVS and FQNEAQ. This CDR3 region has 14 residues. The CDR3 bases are TGTGCCAGCAGCTTTTTAGCGGGAGCAGATACGCAGTATTTT. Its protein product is CASSFLAGADTQYF.

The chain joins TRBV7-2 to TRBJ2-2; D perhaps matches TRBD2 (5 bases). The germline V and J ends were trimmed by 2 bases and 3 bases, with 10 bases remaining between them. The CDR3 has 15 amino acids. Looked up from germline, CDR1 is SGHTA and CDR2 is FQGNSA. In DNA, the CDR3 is TGTGCCAGCAGCTTACAGCGGCAGTACACCGGGGAGCTGTTTTTT. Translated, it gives CASSLQRQYTGELFF.

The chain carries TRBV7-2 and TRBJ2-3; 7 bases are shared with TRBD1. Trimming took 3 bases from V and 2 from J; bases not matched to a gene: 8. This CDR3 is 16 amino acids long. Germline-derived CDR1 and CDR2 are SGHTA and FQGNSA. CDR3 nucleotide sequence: TGTGCCAGCAGCTTGGAGACAGGGATTAACACAGATACGCAGTATTTT. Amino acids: CASSLETGINTDTQYF.

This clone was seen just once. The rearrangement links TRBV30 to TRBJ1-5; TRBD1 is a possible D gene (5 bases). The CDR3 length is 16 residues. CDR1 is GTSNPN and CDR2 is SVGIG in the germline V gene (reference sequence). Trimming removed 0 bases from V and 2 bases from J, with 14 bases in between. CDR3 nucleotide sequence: TGTGCCTGGAGTGTACGGAGGGAAGGGGGCAATCAGCCCCAGCATTTT. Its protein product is CAWSVRREGGNQPQHF.

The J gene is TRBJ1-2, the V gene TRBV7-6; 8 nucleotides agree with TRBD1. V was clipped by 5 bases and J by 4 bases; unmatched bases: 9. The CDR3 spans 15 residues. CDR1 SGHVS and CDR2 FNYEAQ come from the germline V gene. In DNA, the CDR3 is TGTGCCAGCAGCCTACTTCAGGGGGCAGGCTATGGCTACACCTTC. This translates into CASSLLQGAGYGYTF.

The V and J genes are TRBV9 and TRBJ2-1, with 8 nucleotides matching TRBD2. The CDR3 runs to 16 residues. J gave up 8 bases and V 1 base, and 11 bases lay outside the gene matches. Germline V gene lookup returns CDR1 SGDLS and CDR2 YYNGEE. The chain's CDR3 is CASSVMGSGKSDEQFF. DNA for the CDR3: TGTGCCAGCAGCGTAATGGGTAGCGGGAAGAGCGATGAGCAGTTCTTC.

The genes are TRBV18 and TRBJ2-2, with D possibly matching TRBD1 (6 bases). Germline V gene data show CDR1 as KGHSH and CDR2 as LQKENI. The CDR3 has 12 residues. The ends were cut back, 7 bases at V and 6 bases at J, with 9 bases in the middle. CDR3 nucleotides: TGTGCCAGCTACACAGGGTCCGGGGAGCTGTTTTTT. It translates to CASYTGSGELFF.

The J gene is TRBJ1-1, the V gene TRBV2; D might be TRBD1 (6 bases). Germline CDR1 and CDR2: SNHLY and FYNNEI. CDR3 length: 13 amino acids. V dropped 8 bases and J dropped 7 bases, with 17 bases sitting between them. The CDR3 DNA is TGTGCCAGCTGGGCGGGGGCGAGGGGTGAAGCTTTCTTT. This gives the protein CASWAGARGEAFF.

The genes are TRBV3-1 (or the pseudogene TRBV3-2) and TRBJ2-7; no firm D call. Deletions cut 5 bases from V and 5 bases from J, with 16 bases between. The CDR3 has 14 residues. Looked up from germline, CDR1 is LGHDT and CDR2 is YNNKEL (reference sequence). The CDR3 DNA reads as TGTGCCAGCAGCAAGCGTTATGTGTTAGACGAGCAGTACTTC. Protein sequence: CASSKRYVLDEQYF.

The DNA for the CDR3 is TGCAGTGCTCGTTACCGACAGGACTACACCTTC. Translation gives CSARYRQDYTF. The chain uses TRBV20-1 and TRBJ1-2, with D possibly TRBD1 on 6 matching bases. With 5 bases removed from V and 10 bases from J, the gap between germline ends came to 14 bases. The germline V gene has CDR1 DFQATT and CDR2 SNEGSKA (reference sequence). The CDR3 loop spans 11 amino acids.

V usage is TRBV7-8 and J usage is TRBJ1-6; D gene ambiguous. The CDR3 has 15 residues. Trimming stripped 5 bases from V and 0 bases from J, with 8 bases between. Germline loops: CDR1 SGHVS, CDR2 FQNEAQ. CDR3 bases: TGTGCCAGCAGCGAAGGGAGCTCCTATAATTCACCCCTCCACTTT. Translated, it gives CASSEGSSYNSPLHF.

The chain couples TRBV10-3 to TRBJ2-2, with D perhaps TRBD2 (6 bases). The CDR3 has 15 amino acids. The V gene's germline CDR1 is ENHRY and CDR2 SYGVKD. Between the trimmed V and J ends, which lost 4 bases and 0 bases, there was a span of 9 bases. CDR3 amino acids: CAISGPGANTGELFF. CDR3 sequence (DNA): TGTGCCATCAGTGGGCCGGGGGCGAACACCGGGGAGCTGTTTTTT.

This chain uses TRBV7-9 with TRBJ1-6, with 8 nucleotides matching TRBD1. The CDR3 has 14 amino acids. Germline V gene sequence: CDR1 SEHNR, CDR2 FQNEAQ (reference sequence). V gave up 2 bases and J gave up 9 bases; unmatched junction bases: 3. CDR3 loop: CASSLRTGLSPLHF. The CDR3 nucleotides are TGTGCCAGCAGCTTAAGGACAGGGCTTTCACCCCTCCACTTT.

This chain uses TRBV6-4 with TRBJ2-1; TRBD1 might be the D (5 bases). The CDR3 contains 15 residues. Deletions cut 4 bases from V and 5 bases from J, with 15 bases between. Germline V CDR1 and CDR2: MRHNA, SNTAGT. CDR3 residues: CASSVSQGPHNEQFF. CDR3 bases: TGTGCCAGCAGTGTAAGTCAGGGCCCCCACAATGAGCAGTTCTTC.

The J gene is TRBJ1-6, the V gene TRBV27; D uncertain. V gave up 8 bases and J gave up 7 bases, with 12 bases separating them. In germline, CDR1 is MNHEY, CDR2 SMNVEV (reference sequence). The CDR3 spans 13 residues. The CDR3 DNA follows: TGTGCCAGCGGGCCGTACTCCAATTCACCCCTCCACTTT. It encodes CASGPYSNSPLHF.